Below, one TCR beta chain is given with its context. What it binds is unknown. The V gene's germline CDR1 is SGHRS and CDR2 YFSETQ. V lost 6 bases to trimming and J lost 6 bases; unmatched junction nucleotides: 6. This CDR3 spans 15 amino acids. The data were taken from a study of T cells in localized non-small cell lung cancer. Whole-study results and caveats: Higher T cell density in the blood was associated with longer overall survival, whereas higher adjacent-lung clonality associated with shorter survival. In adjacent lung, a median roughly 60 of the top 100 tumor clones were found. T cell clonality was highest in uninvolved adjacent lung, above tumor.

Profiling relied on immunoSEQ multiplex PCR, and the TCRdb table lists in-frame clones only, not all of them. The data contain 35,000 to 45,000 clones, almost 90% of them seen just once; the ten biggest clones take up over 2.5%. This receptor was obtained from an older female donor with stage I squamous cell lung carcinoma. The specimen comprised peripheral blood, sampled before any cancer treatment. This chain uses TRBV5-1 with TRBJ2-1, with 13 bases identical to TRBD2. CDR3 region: CASKLAGGPGNEQFF. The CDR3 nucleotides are TGCGCCAGCAAACTAGCGGGAGGGCCCGGCAATGAGCAGTTCTTC.